What follows are 13 T cell receptor beta chains derived from one specimen sequenced in a study of T cells in Graves' hyperthyroidism and ophthalmopathy (dated by TCRdb to the late 2010s). Preparation of the library involved multiplex PCR. The reads were generated on an Illumina HiSeq 2000. The TCR beta CDR3 regions were amplified from the RNA transcripts. The first round of RT-PCR for the TCR CDR3 was performed with the HTBI primer set and the Qiagen OneStep RT-PCR kit. TCRdb trimmed the raw reads at Q25, called clones with MiXCR and kept productive beta chains. A single entry per CDR3 protein holds the most common genes and DNA from its merged rows. This sample holds under 350,000 distinct CDR3 sequences; roughly 13% were observed only once. Around 32% of the sample belongs to the ten largest clones. Sample: blood. The receptors derive from a woman aged 40 to 50 with Graves' ophthalmopathy.

Ten or more counts support this clonotype. In nucleotides, the CDR3 is TGTGCCAGCAGTCCGGGTCCGGTGGAAAAACTGTTTTTT. Its protein product is CASSPGPVEKLFF. The chain carries TRBV12-3 or TRBV12-4 and TRBJ1-4; D uncertain. The length of the CDR3 is 13 residues. V lost 5 bases and J lost 8, with 12 bases in between.

This clonotype was detected ten times or more. The V call is TRBV28, the J call TRBJ2-7; possibly TRBD1 for D (6 bases). Germline V gene lookup returns CDR1 MDHEN and CDR2 SYDVKM. The V end was cut by 7 bases, the J end by 3 bases, with 16 bases between. This CDR3 contains 14 residues. CDR3 nucleotide sequence: TGTGCCAGCACCTCGACGGACAGTAACTACGAGCAGTACTTC. This translates into CASTSTDSNYEQYF.

This clonotype was recorded many times. The chain recombines TRBV2 with TRBJ1-4; D not certain. V was shortened by 4 bases and J by 3 bases, with 15 bases between the two germline ends. The CDR3 spans 16 residues. Germline V gives CDR1 SNHLY, CDR2 FYNNEI. DNA for the CDR3: TGTGCCAGCAGTGTTTACGGAGACGCAGCTAATGAAAAACTGTTTTTT. Protein product: CASSVYGDAANEKLFF.

This clonotype came up many times. This rearrangement joins TRBV7-6 to TRBJ1-6; D perhaps matches TRBD1 (5 bases). This CDR3 comprises 16 residues. Trimming took off 5 bases at V and 0 bases at J, with 11 bases between the two ends. Looked up from germline, CDR1 is SGHVS and CDR2 is FNYEAQ. CDR3 region: CASSPLTGSYNSPLHF. CDR3 coding DNA: TGTGCCAGCAGCCCCCTCACAGGCTCCTATAATTCACCCCTCCACTTT.

This clonotype occurred many times. CDR3 nucleotides: TGTGCCAGCAGTTACGGCCCCGAAAGCTCCTACGAGCAGTACTTC. Encoded protein: CASSYGPESSYEQYF. The rearrangement joins TRBV6-5 to TRBJ2-7; D remains unclear. Looked up from germline, CDR1 is MNHEY and CDR2 is SVGAGI. The CDR3 sequence is 15 residues long. Trimming removed 2 bases at V and 0 bases at J, with 11 bases between.

This clonotype was recorded at least ten times. J is TRBJ1-6 and V is TRBV20-1; TRBD1 matches at 8 bases. This CDR3 has 15 amino acids. Looked up from germline, CDR1 is DFQATT and CDR2 is SNEGSKA (reference sequence). V dropped 4 bases and J dropped 8; count of bases not matched to a gene: 10. The CDR3 protein is CSAMEGQGMHSPLHF. DNA for the CDR3: TGCAGTGCTATGGAAGGACAGGGAATGCATTCACCCCTCCACTTT.

This clonotype has at least ten counts. This chain joins TRBV5-4 and TRBJ2-5; tentatively, D is TRBD2 (6 bases). Germline V gene lookup returns CDR1 SGHNT and CDR2 YYREEE (reference sequence). Trimming stripped 4 bases from V and 3 bases from J, with 19 bases between. There are 16 residues in the CDR3. The DNA for the CDR3 is TGTGCCAGCAGCCCGCCGGGGGTTTGGGAGGAAGAGACCCAGTACTTC. It translates to CASSPPGVWEEETQYF.

This clonotype turned up a few times. A much larger clone lies a single base off, so this may be a read error. The chain couples TRBV7-2 to TRBJ2-2; 8 positions match TRBD2. Trimming at V came to 5 bases and at J to 6 bases, leaving 5 bases not matched to a gene. Germline lookup yields CDR1 SGHTA and CDR2 FQGNSA. The CDR3 extends over 14 amino acids. In nucleotides, the CDR3 is TGTGCCAGCAGCGCTATGCGGGGGGCCGGGGAGCTGTTTTTT. It specifies CASSAMRGAGELFF.

Of note for this clonotype: A much bigger clone sits one base away, suggesting this may be a read error. This chain joins TRBV10-1 and TRBJ2-5; D possibly corresponds to TRBD2 (6 bases). Trimming removed 0 bases from V and 7 bases from J, with 15 bases in between. The CDR3 loop spans 15 amino acids. Germline V gene sequence: CDR1 WNHNN, CDR2 SYGVQD (reference sequence). This chain's CDR3 is CASSESFGGDGTQYF. The CDR3 DNA reads TGCGCCAGCAGTGAGTCGTTTGGCGGGGATGGGACCCAGTACTTC.

This clonotype was counted between two and nine times. The chain uses TRBV13 and TRBJ1-2; 7 nucleotides line up with TRBD1. From germline, CDR1 is PRHDT and CDR2 FYEKMQ (reference sequence). This CDR3 has 13 residues. The V segment lost 3 bases and the J segment 8 bases; nucleotides outside the gene matches: 6. The CDR3 DNA follows: TGTGCCAGCAGCTTGCAGGGGGTCGACGGCTACACCTTC. It encodes CASSLQGVDGYTF.

CDR3 in amino acids: CAWTSTNYGYTF. The CDR3 bases are TGTGCCTGGACCTCGACTAACTATGGCTACACCTTC. This chain joins TRBV30 and TRBJ1-2; no firm D call. This CDR3 comprises 12 residues. V was clipped by 4 bases and J by 0 bases, with 6 bases between them. Germline V gives CDR1 GTSNPN, CDR2 SVGIG (reference sequence).

This clonotype was found many times. The chain employs TRBV11-2 and TRBJ1-2; 10 nucleotides match TRBD1. CDR1 SGHAT and CDR2 FQNNGV come from the germline V gene. This CDR3 contains 13 residues. J gave up 1 base and V 8 bases, and 1 base lay outside the gene matches. DNA for the CDR3: TGTGCCAGCGGGGACAGGGGTAACTATGGCTACACCTTC. Translation: CASGDRGNYGYTF.

This clonotype was seen at least ten times. The rearrangement joins TRBV12-3 or TRBV12-4 to TRBJ1-1, with TRBD1 as a possible D gene (5 bases). This CDR3 comprises 17 residues. V was trimmed by 1 base and J by 0 bases, leaving 15 bases between them. CDR3 DNA: TGTGCCAGCAGTTTAGGGGGGGGGGAGATCATGAACACTGAAGCTTTCTTT. It translates to CASSLGGGEIMNTEAFF.